This entry concerns a single T cell receptor beta chain. The data were taken from a study of blood T cell repertoires in COVID-19. Study details: PBMCs, B-cell-depleted T cells, or T cells were the source of the cDNA or gDNA that made up the material.

The CDR3 has 15 residues. Trimming took 3 bases from V and 6 from J; bases not matched to a gene: 1. Germline assignment: CDR1 SGHVS and CDR2 FQNEAQ. In the original processing: Amplifying reference gene primers gave estimates of nucleated cell counts. Using immunoSEQ multiplex PCR, the repertoire was profiled, and TCRdb retains in-frame clones only, with some absent. V and J calls and clone size are given by that table; D and trimming were obtained from the DNA. The table shows about 300,000 clones, with roughly 85% occurring only once. Across 20 to 25 US areas, participants ranged in age from about 18 to 89 years. Before being deemed recovered, Cohort 3 donors had two negative PCRs, clearance, or symptom resolution.

The TCR comes from a woman between 45 and 60 years old who had recovered from COVID-19. V gene TRBV7-8 combines with J gene TRBJ1-6, with 11 nucleotides matching TRBD1. The sample taken for sequencing was PBMCs or T cells enriched from blood (not recorded which). The CDR3: CASSFGTGGNSPLHF. For the CDR3, the DNA is TGTGCCAGCAGCTTTGGGACAGGGGGTAATTCACCCCTCCACTTT.